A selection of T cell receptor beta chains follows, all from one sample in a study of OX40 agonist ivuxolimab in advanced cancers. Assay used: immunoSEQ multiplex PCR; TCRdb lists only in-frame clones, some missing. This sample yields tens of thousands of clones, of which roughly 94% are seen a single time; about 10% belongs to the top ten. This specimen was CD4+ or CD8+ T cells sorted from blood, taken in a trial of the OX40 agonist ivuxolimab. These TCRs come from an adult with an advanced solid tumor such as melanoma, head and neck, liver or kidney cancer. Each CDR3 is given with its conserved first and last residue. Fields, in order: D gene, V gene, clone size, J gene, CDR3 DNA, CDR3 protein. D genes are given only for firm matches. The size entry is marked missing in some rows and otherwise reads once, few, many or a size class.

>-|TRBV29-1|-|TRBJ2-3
TGCAGCGTTGCCCGGGATACGCAGTATTTT
CSVARDTQYF
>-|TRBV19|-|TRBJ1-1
TGTGCCAGTAGACGGACTCTGAACACTGAAGCTTTCTTT
CASRRTLNTEAFF
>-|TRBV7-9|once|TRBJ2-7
TGTGCCAGCAGCGTCTACGGGGGAACAACCTACGAGCAGTACTTC
CASSVYGGTTYEQYF
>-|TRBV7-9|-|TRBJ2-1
TGTGCCAGCAGCTTAGCCCGAGGGGGGGAAATGGGTAATGAGCAGTTCTTC
CASSLARGGEMGNEQFF
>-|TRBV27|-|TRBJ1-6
TGTGCCAGCAGTTCAGGGTTTGGTTCACCCCTCCACTTT
CASSSGFGSPLHF
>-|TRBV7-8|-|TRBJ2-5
TGTGCCAGCAGCTTAGATCTTGAGACCCAGTACTTC
CASSLDLETQYF
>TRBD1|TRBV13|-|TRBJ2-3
TGTGCCAGCAGCCCCCGGACAGGGGAACCAGATACGCAGTATTTT
CASSPRTGEPDTQYF
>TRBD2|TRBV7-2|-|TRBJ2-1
TGTGCCAGCAGCCCATCCGGACTAGCGGGAGGGAATGAGCAGTTCTTC
CASSPSGLAGGNEQFF
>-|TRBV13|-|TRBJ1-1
TGTGCCAGCAGCTTAGGGGGGGACACTGAAGCTTTCTTT
CASSLGGDTEAFF
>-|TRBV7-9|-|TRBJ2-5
TGTGCCAGCAGCCTCATGACCGTGACCGGGACGGATGAGACCCAGTACTTC
CASSLMTVTGTDETQYF
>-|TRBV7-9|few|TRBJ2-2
TGTGCCAGCAGCCCGCCAGGATCCGGGGAGCTGTTTTTT
CASSPPGSGELFF
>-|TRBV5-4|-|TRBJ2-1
TGTGCCAGCAGCTTTCGAGTGGATGAGCAGTTCTTC
CASSFRVDEQFF
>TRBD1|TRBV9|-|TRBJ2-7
TGTGCCAGCAGCGCAGGGACAGGGAGCCTTGAGCAGTACTTC
CASSAGTGSLEQYF
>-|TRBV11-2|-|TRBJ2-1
TGTGCCAGCAGCTTAGTATCGCAGGGAACCAACAATGAGCAGTTCTTC
CASSLVSQGTNNEQFF